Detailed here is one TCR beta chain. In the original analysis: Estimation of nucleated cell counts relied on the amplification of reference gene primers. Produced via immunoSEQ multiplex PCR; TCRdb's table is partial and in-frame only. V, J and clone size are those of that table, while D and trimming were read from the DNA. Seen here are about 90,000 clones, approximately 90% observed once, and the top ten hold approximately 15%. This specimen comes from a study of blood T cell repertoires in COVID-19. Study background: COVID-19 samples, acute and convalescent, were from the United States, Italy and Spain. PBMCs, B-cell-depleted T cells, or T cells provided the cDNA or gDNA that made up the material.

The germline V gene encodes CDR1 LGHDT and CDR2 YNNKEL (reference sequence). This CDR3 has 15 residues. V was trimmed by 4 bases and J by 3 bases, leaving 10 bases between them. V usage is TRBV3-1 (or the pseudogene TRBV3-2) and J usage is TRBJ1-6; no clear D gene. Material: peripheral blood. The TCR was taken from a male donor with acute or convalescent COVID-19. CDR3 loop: CASSPQANYNSPLHF. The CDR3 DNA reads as TGTGCCAGCAGCCCGCAGGCGAACTATAATTCACCCCTCCACTTT.